Sequencing of this T cell receptor beta chain was carried out in a study of molecular identifiers for immune sequencing clone quantification (dated by TCRdb to the late 2010s). Some background on the complete study: For a replicate experiment, RNA from 20,000 or 100,000 naive CD8 T cells was divided into five aliquots, and four of the five aliquots were sequenced. This methods study used CD8 T cells to benchmark TCR RNA copy counting and molecular-identifier clustering-based TCR repertoire sequencing (MIDCIRS).

CDR1 and CDR2, looked up from the germline V gene, are SGHDN and FVKESK. Taken from cysteine to phenylalanine, the CDR3 has 14 residues. Left in the record is the CDR3 DNA by itself, 42 bases read in frame from the first base. Cut back by 0 bases and 6 bases, the V and J ends lie 11 bases apart. Points the paper makes about the study in general: When barcode sub-clustering was omitted, TCR diversity was inflated by chimeric consensus sequences, with chimeras reaching as high as 47%. Even against a background of roughly 1 million naive CD8 T cells, spiked-in Jurkat TCR RNA amounting to a single cell's worth was reported to be detectable. Highly expanded clone sizes could be underestimated if identical TCR molecules share a barcode. In CMV-specific effector cells, clones with more than 20 RNA copies contained over 98% of molecules, whereas in naive cells such clones contained under 1% of molecules. Modeling indicated around 3.2 TCR RNA copies recovered per cell, compared with 7.5 to 10 by digital PCR, which implies a capture efficiency of 25% to 35%. The naive libraries included spiked-in Jurkat TCR RNA (about ten copies' worth), and this RNA is not part of the donor repertoire.

The method behind the library was PCR. The instrument given in TCRdb is NextSeq 500. Bulk TCR libraries were prepared as previously described, using TCR primers listed in Table S5. Purification of total RNA was performed with the Qiagen AllPrep DNA/RNA kit. Before any analysis, reads coming from multiple sequencing runs of the same library were combined into one pool. Per the original workflow: Reads were retained only if their TCR constant sequence matched exactly, and those retained reads were trimmed to 150 nt and grouped according to their 12-nt molecular barcodes. Within each barcode group, reads were sub-clustered at a 15% Levenshtein threshold, and quality-weighted consensus sequences were built per RNA molecule. Non-functional sequences were excluded, and lower-count sequences lying one edit away from another sequence were also excluded. Barcode sub-clusters with fewer than 20% of the maximum read count were removed, based on fitting two negative binomial distributions. TCRdb reworked the public reads: Q25 trimming with fastp, MiXCR clone assembly, productive beta chains retained. Identical CDR3 protein sequences are pooled into one entry, listed with their most common genes and DNA. These V and J calls rely on TCRdb rather than the paper's analysis. The sample yields about half a million distinct CDR3 sequences; about a quarter were counted once. The top ten constitute around 0.8% of the sample.

Libraries of naive CD8 T cells were generated from roughly 21,000 to 960,000 sorted cells, with 10%, 30% or 50% of the purified RNA used. On a BD FACSAria II, naive CD8 T cells were FACS-sorted as CD8+CD4-CCR7+CD45RA+ and collected into RLT Plus buffer. To test detection sensitivity, Jurkat RNA equivalent to approximately nine TCR copies was spiked into samples of roughly 19,000-1,000,000 naive CD8 T cells. Enrichment of CD8 T cells was done with RosetteSep CD8+ T Cell Enrichment Cocktail plus Ficoll-Paque, and ACK red cell lysis came afterward. With respect to this clonotype: Its antigen is still unknown. A clone one base away is much larger, so this may be a read error.

This clonotype originated in a human donor in good health. Some libraries in this study had Jurkat cell RNA spiked in. Sequencing input: naive CD8+ T cells from blood, with Jurkat cell RNA spiked in. Interpreted using the paper, the cell subset or site label stands for: FACS-sorted CD8+CD4-CCR7+CD45RA+ naive T cells. The rearrangement joined TRBV14 to TRBJ2-5; no confident D gene assignment can be made. The DNA reads TGTGCCAGCAGCCAAGAGAAGATCTTCAAGACCCAGTACTTC. It translates to CASSQEKIFKTQYF.